This is a list of T cell receptor beta chains from one sample in a study of T cells after yellow fever vaccination. TCRdb reprocessed the 5' RACE reads with MiXCR, giving one entry per CDR3 protein. Of around 160,000 distinct CDR3 sequences in the sample, 5.5% to 7.5% are singletons; the top ten hold 2.5% to 3%. Sample: CD4+ T cells sorted from PBMCs, taken 4 to 5 days after the first yellow fever vaccination. These TCRs come from a man aged 18-30 years who received the YFV17D yellow fever vaccine. The conserved cysteine and the conserved F or W are not part of the CDR3 here. Size is omitted from some rows. Given values are once, few, many or a class for expanded clones.

J | size | V | CDR3
TRBJ1-1 | many | TRBV7-2 | ASRYDSKAFLNTEAF
TRBJ2-7 | - | TRBV6-5 | ASSYYGTGHAEQY
TRBJ2-3 | many | TRBV5-1 | ASSNPGLAGGSTDTQY
TRBJ1-6 | - | TRBV7-9 | ASSYLQSGARSPLH
TRBJ2-1 | few | TRBV9 | ASSVASAGGHEQF
TRBJ2-3 | many | TRBV7-9 | ASSNSYSTDTQY
TRBJ2-3 | few | TRBV5-1 | ASSWGTLRDTQY
TRBJ2-6 | - | TRBV7-2 | ASSPGHTSGANVLT
TRBJ2-1 | - | TRBV6-2/TRBV6-3 | ASRIERGYNEQF
TRBJ2-2 | many | TRBV20-1 | SARRTVNTGELF
TRBJ2-1 | few | TRBV20-1 | SARPSLAGNEQF
TRBJ2-3 | - | TRBV6-2/TRBV6-3 | ASSSSLADYTDTQY
TRBJ1-1 | few | TRBV5-1 | ASSLGQGFKTEAF
TRBJ1-2 | many | TRBV18 | ASSPQDRGVGYYGYT
TRBJ2-3 | - | TRBV30 | AWSTRFGTDTQY
TRBJ2-3 | many | TRBV29-1 | SVDRGGGTDTQY
TRBJ2-7 | few | TRBV5-6 | ASSLLGSQVYYEQY
TRBJ2-1 | medium-sized | TRBV12-3/TRBV12-4 | ASSLRTGGYNEQF
TRBJ2-1 | many | TRBV5-4 | ASSLSPVHEQF
TRBJ2-7 | few | TRBV6-6 | ASNPDTFYEQY
TRBJ2-1 | - | TRBV12-3/TRBV12-4 | ASSNSGGAGVF
TRBJ2-6 | - | TRBV27 | ATKKGVAGANVLT
TRBJ2-5 | many | TRBV12-3/TRBV12-4 | ASSRTSGGQETQY